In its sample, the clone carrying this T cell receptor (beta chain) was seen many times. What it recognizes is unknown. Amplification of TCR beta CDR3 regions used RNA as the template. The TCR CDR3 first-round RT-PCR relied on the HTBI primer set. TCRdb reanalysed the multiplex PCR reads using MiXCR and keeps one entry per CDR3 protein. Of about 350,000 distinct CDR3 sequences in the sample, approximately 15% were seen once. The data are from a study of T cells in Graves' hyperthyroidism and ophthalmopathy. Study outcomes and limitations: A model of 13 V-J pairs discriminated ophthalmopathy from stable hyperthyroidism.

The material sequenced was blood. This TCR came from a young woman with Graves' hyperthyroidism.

The CDR3 DNA is TGTGCCAGCAGCTTAGAGCTACATTCTGCGGATACGCAGTATTTT. Protein sequence: CASSLELHSADTQYF. This rearrangement joins TRBV7-2 to TRBJ2-3; no clear D. Trimming took 1 base from V and 6 from J, leaving 14 bases between them. CDR3 size: 15 residues. Per germline, CDR1 SGHTA and CDR2 FQGNSA.